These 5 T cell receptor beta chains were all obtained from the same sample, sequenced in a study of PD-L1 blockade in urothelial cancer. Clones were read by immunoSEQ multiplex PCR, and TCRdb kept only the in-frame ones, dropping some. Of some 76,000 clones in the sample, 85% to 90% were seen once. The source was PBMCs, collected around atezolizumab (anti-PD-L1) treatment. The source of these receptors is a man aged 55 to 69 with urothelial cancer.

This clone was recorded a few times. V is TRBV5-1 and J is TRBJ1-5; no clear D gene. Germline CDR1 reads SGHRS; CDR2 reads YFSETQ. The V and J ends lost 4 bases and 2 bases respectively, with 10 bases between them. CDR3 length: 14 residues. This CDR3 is CASSPSGGNQPQHF. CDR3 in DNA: TGCGCCAGCAGCCCGTCCGGGGGCAATCAGCCCCAGCATTTT.

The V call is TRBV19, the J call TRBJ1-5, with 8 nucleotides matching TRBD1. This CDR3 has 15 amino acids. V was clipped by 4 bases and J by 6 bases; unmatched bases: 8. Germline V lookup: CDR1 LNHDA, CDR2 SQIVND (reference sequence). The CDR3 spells CASSRTGQLGQPQHF. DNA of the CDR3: TGTGCCAGTAGTAGGACAGGGCAGCTGGGTCAGCCCCAGCATTTT.

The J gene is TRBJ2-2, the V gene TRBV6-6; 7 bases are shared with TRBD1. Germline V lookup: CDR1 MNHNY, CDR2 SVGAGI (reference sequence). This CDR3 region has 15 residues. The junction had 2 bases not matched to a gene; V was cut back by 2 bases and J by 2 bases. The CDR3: CASSYKGANTGELFF. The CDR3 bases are TGTGCCAGCAGTTACAAGGGGGCTAACACCGGGGAGCTGTTTTTT.

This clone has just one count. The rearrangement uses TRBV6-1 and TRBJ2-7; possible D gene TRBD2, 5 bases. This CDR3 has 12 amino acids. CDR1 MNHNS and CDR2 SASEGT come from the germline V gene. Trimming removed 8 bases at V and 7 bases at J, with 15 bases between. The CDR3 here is CASGKGASEQYF. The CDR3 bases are TGTGCCAGCGGGAAGGGAGCCAGTGAGCAGTACTTC.

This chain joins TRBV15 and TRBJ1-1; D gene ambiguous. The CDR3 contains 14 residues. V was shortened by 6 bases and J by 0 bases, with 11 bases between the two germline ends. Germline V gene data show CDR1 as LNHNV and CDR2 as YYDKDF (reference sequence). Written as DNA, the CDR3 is TGTGCCACCAGGGCGGGGAAATTGAACACTGAAGCTTTCTTT. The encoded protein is CATRAGKLNTEAFF.